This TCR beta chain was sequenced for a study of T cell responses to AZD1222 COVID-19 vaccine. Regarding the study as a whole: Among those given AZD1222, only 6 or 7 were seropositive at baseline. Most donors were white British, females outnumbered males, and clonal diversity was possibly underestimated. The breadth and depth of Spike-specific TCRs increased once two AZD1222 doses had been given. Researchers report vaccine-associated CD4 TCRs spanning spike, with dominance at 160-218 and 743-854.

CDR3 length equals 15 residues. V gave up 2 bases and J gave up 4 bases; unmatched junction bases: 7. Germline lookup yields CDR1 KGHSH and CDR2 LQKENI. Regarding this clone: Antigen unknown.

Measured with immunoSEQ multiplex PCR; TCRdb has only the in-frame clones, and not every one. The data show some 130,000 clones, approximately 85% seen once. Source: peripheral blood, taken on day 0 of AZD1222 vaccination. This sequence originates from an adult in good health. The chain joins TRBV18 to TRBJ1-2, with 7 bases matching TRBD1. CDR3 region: CASSPVGGEGYGYTF. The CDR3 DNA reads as TGTGCCAGCTCACCAGTAGGGGGCGAAGGCTATGGCTACACCTTC.